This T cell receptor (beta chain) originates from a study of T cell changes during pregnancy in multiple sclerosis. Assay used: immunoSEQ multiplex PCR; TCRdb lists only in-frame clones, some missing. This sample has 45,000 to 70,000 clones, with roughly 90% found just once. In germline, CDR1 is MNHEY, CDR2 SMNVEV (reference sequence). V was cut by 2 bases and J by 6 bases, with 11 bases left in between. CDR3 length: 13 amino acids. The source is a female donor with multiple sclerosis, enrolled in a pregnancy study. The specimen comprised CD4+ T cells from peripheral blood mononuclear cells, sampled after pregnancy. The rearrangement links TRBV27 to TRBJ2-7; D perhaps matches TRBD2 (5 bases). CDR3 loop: CASSLGLAGEQYF. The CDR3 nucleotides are TGTGCCAGCAGTTTAGGACTGGCTGGCGAGCAGTACTTC.